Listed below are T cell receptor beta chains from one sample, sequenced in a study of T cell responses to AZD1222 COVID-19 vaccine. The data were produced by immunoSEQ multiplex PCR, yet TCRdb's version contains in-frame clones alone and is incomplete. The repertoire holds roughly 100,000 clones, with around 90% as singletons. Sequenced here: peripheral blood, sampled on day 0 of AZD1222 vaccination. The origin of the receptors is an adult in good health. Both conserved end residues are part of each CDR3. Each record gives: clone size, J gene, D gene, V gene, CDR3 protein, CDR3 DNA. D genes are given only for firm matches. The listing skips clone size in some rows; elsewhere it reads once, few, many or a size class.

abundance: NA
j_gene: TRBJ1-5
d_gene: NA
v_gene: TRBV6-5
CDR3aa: CASSPGTQNQPQHF
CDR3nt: TGTGCCAGCAGTCCCGGGACCCAAAATCAGCCCCAGCATTTT

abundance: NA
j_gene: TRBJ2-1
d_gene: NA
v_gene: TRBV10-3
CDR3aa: CAIRASGTPYNEQFF
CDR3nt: TGTGCCATCAGAGCCTCCGGGACACCCTACAATGAGCAGTTCTTC

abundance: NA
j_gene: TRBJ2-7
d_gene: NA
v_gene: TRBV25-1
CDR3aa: CASSCARGKGSREQYF
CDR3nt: TGTGCCAGCAGTTGTGCCCGAGGGAAGGGTAGTCGCGAGCAGTACTTC

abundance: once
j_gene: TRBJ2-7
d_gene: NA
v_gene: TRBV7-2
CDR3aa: CASSLGSVSEQYF
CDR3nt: TGTGCCAGCAGCTTAGGATCAGTTTCCGAGCAGTACTTC

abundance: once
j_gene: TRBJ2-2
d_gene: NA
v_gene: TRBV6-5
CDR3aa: CASRYTTQAGELFF
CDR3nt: TGTGCCAGCAGATACACGACACAAGCCGGGGAGCTGTTTTTT

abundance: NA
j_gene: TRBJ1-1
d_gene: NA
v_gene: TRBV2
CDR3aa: CASSEGGTEAFF
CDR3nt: TGTGCCAGCAGTGAAGGTGGAACTGAAGCTTTCTTT

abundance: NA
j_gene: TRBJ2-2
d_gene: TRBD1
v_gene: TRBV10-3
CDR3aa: CASGQGDTGELFF
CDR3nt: TGTGCCTCCGGACAGGGGGACACCGGGGAGCTGTTTTTT

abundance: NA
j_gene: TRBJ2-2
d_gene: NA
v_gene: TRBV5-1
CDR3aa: CASSPAVPLTGELFF
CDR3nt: TGCGCCAGCAGCCCGGCGGTTCCTCTCACCGGGGAGCTGTTTTTT

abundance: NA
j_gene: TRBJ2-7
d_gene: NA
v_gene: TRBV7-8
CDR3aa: CASSTSGSEYEQYF
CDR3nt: TGTGCCAGCAGCACATCCGGGTCAGAATACGAGCAGTACTTC

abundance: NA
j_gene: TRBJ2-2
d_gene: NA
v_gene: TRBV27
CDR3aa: CASSQIAGELFF
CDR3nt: TGTGCCAGCAGTCAAATAGCCGGGGAGCTGTTTTTT

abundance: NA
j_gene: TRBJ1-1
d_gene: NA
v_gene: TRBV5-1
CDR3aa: CASNQGLEAFF
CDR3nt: TGCGCCAGCAACCAGGGACTTGAAGCTTTCTTT

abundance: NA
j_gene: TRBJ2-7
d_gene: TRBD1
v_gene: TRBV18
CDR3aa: CASSHPGQGREQYF
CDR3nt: TGTGCCAGCTCGCATCCGGGACAGGGGCGCGAGCAGTACTTC

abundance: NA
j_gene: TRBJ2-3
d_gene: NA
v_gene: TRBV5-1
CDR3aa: CASSLEGPTDTQYF
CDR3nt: TGCGCCAGCAGCTTGGAGGGCCCAACAGATACGCAGTATTTT

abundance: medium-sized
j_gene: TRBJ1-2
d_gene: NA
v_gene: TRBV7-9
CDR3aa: CASLAPGGNGYTF
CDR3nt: TGTGCCAGCCTTGCCCCTGGGGGCAATGGCTACACCTTC

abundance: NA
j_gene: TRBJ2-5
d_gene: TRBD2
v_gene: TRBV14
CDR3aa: CASSQLAGEETQYF
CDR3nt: TGTGCCAGCAGCCAATTAGCGGGAGAAGAGACCCAGTACTTC

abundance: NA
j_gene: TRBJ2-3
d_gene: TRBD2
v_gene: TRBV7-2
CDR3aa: CASSLDRLAGGRADTQYF
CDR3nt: TGTGCCAGCAGCTTAGACAGGCTAGCGGGAGGACGAGCAGATACGCAGTATTTT

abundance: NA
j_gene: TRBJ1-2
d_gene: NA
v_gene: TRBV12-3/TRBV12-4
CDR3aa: CASSLAGNGYTF
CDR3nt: TGTGCCAGCAGTTTAGCAGGGAATGGCTACACCTTC

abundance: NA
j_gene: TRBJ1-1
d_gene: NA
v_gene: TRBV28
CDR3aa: CASSTGAANTEAFF
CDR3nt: TGTGCCAGCAGTACGGGGGCAGCGAACACTGAAGCTTTCTTT

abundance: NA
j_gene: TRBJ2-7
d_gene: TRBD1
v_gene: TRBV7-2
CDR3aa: CASSEDRGGEQYF
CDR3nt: TGTGCCAGCAGCGAAGACAGGGGGGGAGAGCAGTACTTC

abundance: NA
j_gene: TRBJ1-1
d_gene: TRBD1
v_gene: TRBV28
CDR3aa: CASSLLQGDTEAFF
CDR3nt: TGTGCCAGCAGTTTATTGCAGGGGGACACTGAAGCTTTCTTT

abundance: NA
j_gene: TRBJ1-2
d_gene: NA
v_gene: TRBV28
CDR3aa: CASSFPEGANYGYTF
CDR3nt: TGTGCCAGCAGTTTCCCAGAGGGGGCTAACTATGGCTACACCTTC